This T cell receptor (beta chain) was profiled in a study of T cells in tumors after PD-1 blockade. In the study overall: A subset received ongoing vismodegib 150 mg daily alongside anti-PD-1 therapy.

Sequenced by immunoSEQ multiplex PCR; TCRdb stores in-frame clones only, minus some. The sample lists around 50,000 clones, more than 60% occurring once. The CDR3 sequence is 10 residues long. Germline CDR1 and CDR2: MRHNA and SNTAGT. Between the trimmed V and J ends, which lost 3 bases and 13 bases, there was a span of 4 bases. This clonotype was sampled from a human donor with advanced basal cell or squamous cell carcinoma (not recorded which). The chain employs TRBV6-4 and TRBJ1-6; no reliable D call. This sample comprised PBMCs, obtained before anti-PD-1 therapy. CDR3 sequence: CASSERPLHF. The CDR3 DNA reads as TGTGCCAGCAGTGAAAGGCCCCTCCACTTT.